The 20 T cell receptor beta chains below were found in one sample sequenced in a study of cytomegalovirus exposure and HLA in healthy donors. Vbeta (60) and Jbeta (13) primers were used in the PCR. Data came from immunoSEQ multiplex PCR; TCRdb stores just in-frame clones and leaves some out. Here the sample spans about 150,000 clones, 75% to 80% being singletons. Specimen: PBMCs. Source of these receptors: a male donor in good health and CMV-seronegative.

The chain combines TRBV5-1 with TRBJ2-7, with 8 bases that match TRBD1. This CDR3 has 16 amino acids. After removal of 0 bases from V and 6 bases from J, the junction contained 11 bases not matched to a gene. Germline CDR1 SGHRS, CDR2 YFSETQ. CDR3 coding DNA: TGCGCCAGCAGCTTGGATCGCGGTTCAGGGGGCAGCGAGCAGTACTTC. It encodes CASSLDRGSGGSEQYF.

The chain joins TRBV11-2 to TRBJ2-7; TRBD2 matches at 8 bases. With V trimmed by 2 bases and J by 5 bases, 8 bases remained unmatched. The CDR3 is 15 residues long. Germline loops: CDR1 SGHAT, CDR2 FQNNGV. CDR3 sequence: CASSLYGRAGDEQYF. CDR3 coding DNA: TGTGCCAGCAGCTTATACGGGAGGGCCGGGGACGAGCAGTACTTC.

This clone showed up just a few times. The chain employs TRBV27 and TRBJ2-7; TRBD2 might be the D (6 bases). CDR1 is MNHEY and CDR2 is SMNVEV in the germline V gene (reference sequence). V dropped 6 bases and J dropped 4 bases, with 13 bases sitting between them. The CDR3 totals 13 residues. This CDR3 is CASSPRGSYEQYF. CDR3 DNA sequence: TGTGCCAGCAGCCCGCGGGGTTCTTACGAGCAGTACTTC.

The chain joins TRBV7-9 to TRBJ1-5, with D tentatively TRBD1 (6 bases). There are 16 residues in the CDR3. Germline-derived CDR1 and CDR2 are SEHNR and FQNEAQ (reference sequence). Deletions cut 0 bases from V and 5 bases from J, with 14 bases between. CDR3 loop: CASSLAGGQRYQPQHF. The CDR3 DNA reads as TGTGCCAGCAGCTTAGCGGGGGGGCAGCGCTATCAGCCCCAGCATTTT.

V usage is TRBV19 and J usage is TRBJ1-5; possibly TRBD1 for D (6 bases). The germline V gene has CDR1 LNHDA and CDR2 SQIVND (reference sequence). Trimming took off 7 bases at V and 5 bases at J, with 21 bases between the two ends. This CDR3 contains 16 residues. The CDR3 loop reads CASTDKKAGGYQPQHF. CDR3 in DNA: TGTGCCAGTACCGACAAAAAGGCGGGGGGCTATCAGCCCCAGCATTTT.

V and J are TRBV5-6 and TRBJ1-1; 8 bases agree with TRBD1. The CDR3 runs to 17 residues. The J segment lost 2 bases and the V segment lost 3 bases, leaving 12 bases of the junction unmatched. CDR1 and CDR2 from the germline V gene are SGHDT and YYEEEE. The CDR3 region has the DNA TGTGCCAGCAGCTGGGCGGTAGACAGGGGTCAAAACACTGAAGCTTTCTTT. This sequence encodes CASSWAVDRGQNTEAFF.

The chain is built from TRBV7-8 and TRBJ1-5; 8 bases are shared with TRBD1. CDR1 is SGHVS, CDR2 FQNEAQ, per germline. V lost 5 bases to trimming and J lost 2 bases; unmatched junction nucleotides: 11. The CDR3 length is 17 residues. The CDR3 loop reads CASSKTGDVYGNQPQHF. CDR3 sequence (DNA): TGTGCCAGCAGCAAGACAGGGGACGTTTACGGCAATCAGCCCCAGCATTTT.

The rearrangement links TRBV9 to TRBJ1-3, with D maybe TRBD1 (5 bases). This CDR3 comprises 16 residues. V lost 0 bases and J lost 0, with 10 bases in between. The V gene's germline CDR1 is SGDLS and CDR2 YYNGEE. This chain's CDR3 is CASSVGPQGSGNTIYF. In nucleotides, the CDR3 is TGTGCCAGCAGCGTAGGTCCCCAGGGCTCTGGAAACACCATATATTTT.

The chain joins TRBV5-4 to TRBJ2-5; 9 bases are a match to TRBD2. Germline V lookup: CDR1 SGHNT, CDR2 YYREEE (reference sequence). Unmatched junction bases numbered 9, after V lost 4 bases and J lost 2 bases. The CDR3 consists of 16 residues. This chain's CDR3 is CASSPFAGGPQETQYF. The CDR3 DNA reads as TGTGCCAGCAGCCCCTTTGCGGGAGGGCCTCAAGAGACCCAGTACTTC.

The rearrangement links TRBV9 to TRBJ2-7, with D possibly matching TRBD2 (6 bases). Deletions cut 2 bases from V and 7 bases from J, with 10 bases between. The CDR3 covers 12 residues. CDR1 SGDLS and CDR2 YYNGEE come from the germline V gene. CDR3 in amino acids: CASSVDAGEQYF. The CDR3, as DNA: TGTGCCAGCAGCGTGGACGCGGGGGAGCAGTACTTC.

This chain connects TRBV5-1 to TRBJ2-1; TRBD2 aligns across 11 bases. The CDR3 runs 16 residues. V lost 4 bases to trimming and J lost 10 bases; unmatched junction nucleotides: 13. Germline V gives CDR1 SGHRS, CDR2 YFSETQ. CDR3: CASSQLKTSGVGEQFF. The CDR3 DNA reads TGCGCCAGCAGCCAACTAAAGACTAGCGGGGTTGGGGAGCAGTTCTTC.

This clone was detected a few times. An end of the junction differs from the germline gene, which may be a read error. CDR3 DNA: TGTTCCAGCAGCTTAGGAGGGAGGGAGCAGTACTTC. Translated: CSSSLGGREQYF. The chain has TRBV7-9 and TRBJ2-7; D may be TRBD2 (6 bases). CDR3 length: 12 amino acids. In germline, CDR1 is SEHNR, CDR2 FQNEAQ (reference sequence). The variable domain in full, with the rest retrieved from reference TRBV7-9 and TRBJ2-7, is DTGVSQNPRHKITKRGQNVTFRCDPISEHNRLYWYRQTLGQGPEFLTYFQNEAQLEKSRLLSDRFSAERPKGSFSTLEIQRTEQGDSAMYLCSSSLGGREQYFGPGTRLTVT.

The chain employs TRBV11-2 and TRBJ1-2; D is uncertain. With 1 base removed from V and 2 bases from J, the gap between germline ends came to 5 bases. The CDR3 has 13 residues. Germline CDR1 is SGHAT and CDR2 is FQNNGV. CDR3 nucleotide sequence: TGTGCCAGCAGCTTAGTTCCGAACTATGGCTACACCTTC. Its protein is CASSLVPNYGYTF.

This chain's CDR3 is CASRRGAQGYGYTF. DNA for the CDR3: TGTGCCAGCAGGCGGGGGGCGCAAGGCTATGGCTACACCTTC. V and J are TRBV6-5 and TRBJ1-2, with a possible D match to TRBD1 (6 bases). Between the trimmed V and J ends, which lost 6 bases and 4 bases, there was a span of 15 bases. The V gene's germline CDR1 is MNHEY and CDR2 SVGAGI. This CDR3 is 14 amino acids long.

The chain carries TRBV21-1 and TRBJ2-1; the table's D gene call, TRBD1, was not cross checked with the DNA. TRBV21-1 is a documented pseudogene. The CDR3 has 17 residues. DNA of the CDR3: TGTGCCAGCAGCAGGGAAGGCGGACAGAGCTCCTACAATGAGCAGTTCTTC. Translating it yields CASSREGGQSSYNEQFF.

V is TRBV7-9 and J is TRBJ2-1; D not certain. V lost 5 bases and J lost 5, with 10 bases in between. Per the germline V gene, CDR1 is SEHNR and CDR2 is FQNEAQ (reference sequence). This CDR3 has 13 residues. The CDR3 bases are TGTGCCAGCAGCCCTCAACCAGACAATGAGCAGTTCTTC. This codes for CASSPQPDNEQFF.

This rearrangement joins TRBV7-6 to TRBJ1-6; the match to TRBD1 covers 10 bases. With V trimmed by 0 bases and J by 9 bases, 5 bases remained unmatched. CDR3 length: 16 residues. Per the germline V gene, CDR1 is SGHVS and CDR2 is FNYEAQ. The CDR3 here is CASSLARGQGISPLHF. The CDR3 region has the DNA TGTGCCAGCAGCTTAGCGCGGGGACAGGGGATTTCACCCCTCCACTTT. The full variable domain, with the rest looked up from reference TRBV7-6 and TRBJ1-6, is GAGVSQSPRYKVTKRGQDVALRCDPISGHVSLYWYRQALGQGPEFLTYFNYEAQQDKSGLPNDRFSAERPEGSISTLTIQRTEQRDSAMYRCASSLARGQGISPLHFGNGTRLTVT.

V usage is TRBV9 and J usage is TRBJ2-3, with D perhaps TRBD1 (5 bases). The germline V and J ends were trimmed by 2 bases and 0 bases, with 13 bases remaining between them. The CDR3 totals 16 residues. Germline V gene lookup returns CDR1 SGDLS and CDR2 YYNGEE. The chain's CDR3 is CASSVFDRPSTDTQYF. CDR3 sequence (DNA): TGTGCCAGCAGCGTCTTCGACAGACCTAGCACAGATACGCAGTATTTT.

The rearrangement uses TRBV30 and TRBJ1-4, with 7 nucleotides matching TRBD1. With V trimmed by 0 bases and J by 6 bases, 1 base remained unmatched. This CDR3 is 13 amino acids long. The germline V gene has CDR1 GTSNPN and CDR2 SVGIG (reference sequence). CDR3 loop: CAWSVTGDEKLFF. Here the CDR3 DNA reads TGTGCCTGGAGTGTCACAGGGGATGAAAAACTGTTTTTT.

This clone has just a few counts. The chain links TRBV6-5 to TRBJ1-2; the D gene is possibly TRBD1 (5 bases). This CDR3 comprises 14 residues. The germline gives CDR1 MNHEY, CDR2 SVGAGI. The V end was cut by 0 bases, the J end by 4 bases, with 9 bases between. In nucleotides, the CDR3 is TGTGCCAGCAGTTACTCGCAGGGATCCTATGGCTACACCTTC. Amino acid sequence: CASSYSQGSYGYTF.